These 18 T cell receptor beta chains share one sample of origin, sequenced in a study of T cells after yellow fever vaccination. Via MiXCR, TCRdb re-called the 5' RACE reads, giving one row per CDR3 protein. The sample includes about 260,000 distinct CDR3 sequences, around 3.5% of them seen just once. The source material was PBMCs, sampled 15 days after the yellow fever booster vaccination. The receptors derive from a man aged 18 to 29 who received the YFV17D yellow fever vaccine.

The table lists this clonotype with many counts. The rearrangement links TRBV20-1 to TRBJ2-2; 8 nucleotides agree with TRBD2. Per the germline V gene, CDR1 is DFQATT and CDR2 is SNEGSKA (reference sequence). The CDR3 loop spans 14 amino acids. J was trimmed by 1 base and V by 6 bases; bases with no gene match: 4. CDR3 DNA: TGCAGTGCCCGGGGGGGGTTGAACACCGGGGAGCTGTTTTTT. Protein sequence: CSARGGLNTGELFF.

There are many counts of this clonotype. The chain is built from TRBV5-1 and TRBJ2-1; D is undetermined. This CDR3 contains 15 residues. Trimming shortened V by 2 bases and J by 0 bases, and 9 bases separated the two germline ends. Germline values: CDR1 SGHRS, CDR2 YFSETQ. The CDR3 coding sequence is TGCGCCAGCAGCTTAGAGTCTAGCTCCTACAATGAGCAGTTCTTC. Amino acid sequence: CASSLESSSYNEQFF.

This clonotype has at least ten counts. The V and J genes are TRBV6-5 and TRBJ2-5, with 11 positions matching TRBD2. Germline V gives CDR1 MNHEY, CDR2 SVGAGI. The CDR3 is 14 residues long. V gave up 6 bases and J gave up 5 bases; unmatched junction bases: 5. The CDR3 here is CASSLRTSGETQYF. CDR3 sequence (DNA): TGTGCCAGCAGCCTCAGGACTAGCGGGGAGACCCAGTACTTC.

This clonotype was recorded many times. This sequence joins TRBV7-2 and TRBJ2-1; no firm D call. Trimming removed 6 bases from V and 8 bases from J, with 20 bases in between. The length of the CDR3 is 15 residues. The germline V gene has CDR1 SGHTA and CDR2 FQGNSA. The CDR3 sequence: CASSPRPIGLHEQFF. The CDR3 DNA sequence: TGTGCCAGCAGTCCCCGGCCGATAGGGCTGCATGAGCAGTTCTTC.

This clonotype was detected ten times or more. DNA of the CDR3: TGTGCCAGCAGCTATGACAGGGCGAACACCGGGGAGCTGTTTTTT. Protein: CASSYDRANTGELFF. The rearrangement joins TRBV7-2 to TRBJ2-2; 7 positions agree with TRBD1. The CDR3 runs 15 residues. Germline trimming cut 4 bases from V and 0 bases from J; bases unmatched to any gene: 2. Germline V gene sequence: CDR1 SGHTA, CDR2 FQGNSA.

At least ten counts were recorded for this clonotype. CDR3 in amino acids: CASSQDMGNTEAFF. Written as DNA, the CDR3 is TGCGCCAGCAGCCAAGACATGGGAAACACTGAAGCTTTCTTT. The chain couples TRBV4-3 to TRBJ1-1, with D hard to call. The length of the CDR3 is 14 residues. CDR1 is LGHNA, CDR2 YSLEER, per germline. V was clipped by 0 bases and J by 2 bases, with 7 bases between them.

This clonotype was counted ten times or more. V is TRBV27 and J is TRBJ2-3; 12 nucleotides align to TRBD2. Unmatched junction bases numbered 4, after V lost 5 bases and J lost 1 base. The germline gives CDR1 MNHEY, CDR2 SMNVEV (reference sequence). CDR3 length: 16 amino acids. CDR3 DNA: TGTGCCAGCAGTGGGAGGACTAGCGGGGGCACAGATACGCAGTATTTT. Amino acids: CASSGRTSGGTDTQYF.

There are many counts of this clonotype. V and J are TRBV5-1 and TRBJ2-7; a possible D gene is TRBD1 (5 bases). V lost 0 bases and J lost 5, with 9 bases in between. The germline gives CDR1 SGHRS, CDR2 YFSETQ. CDR3 length equals 13 residues. CDR3 sequence reads: CASSLEGANEQYF. The DNA for the CDR3 is TGCGCCAGCAGCTTGGAAGGGGCGAACGAGCAGTACTTC.

In its sample, this clonotype was seen many times. The DNA of the CDR3 is TGCAGTGCTCAGGGGCTATCCTCCAACTACGAGCAGTACTTC. Translation: CSAQGLSSNYEQYF. The chain couples TRBV20-1 to TRBJ2-7; tentative D call: TRBD1 (6 bases). The CDR3 runs 14 residues. V lost 5 bases to trimming and J lost 3 bases, with 17 bases between them. Germline CDR1 reads DFQATT; CDR2 reads SNEGSKA (reference sequence).

This clonotype was seen ten or more times. The rearrangement links TRBV12-3 or TRBV12-4 to TRBJ1-2; D is undetermined. Trimming left V 6 bases short and J 0 bases short, with 8 bases between. This CDR3 has 13 amino acids. CDR3 bases: TGTGCCAGCAGCTCGGGTCCTAACTATGGCTACACCTTC. Amino acid sequence: CASSSGPNYGYTF.

This clonotype was counted ten times or more. The chain combines TRBV18 with TRBJ1-1; possibly TRBD1 for D (6 bases). The V end lost 3 bases, the J end lost 7 bases, and 15 bases lay between the germline ends. This CDR3 contains 14 residues. Germline loops: CDR1 KGHSH, CDR2 LQKENI. DNA of the CDR3: TGTGCCAGCTCACCGACAGGAGAGATAGGTGAAGCTTTCTTT. Protein: CASSPTGEIGEAFF.

This clonotype came up many times. The rearrangement joins TRBV7-2 to TRBJ2-3, with 8 bases aligning to TRBD2. V lost 7 bases to trimming and J lost 8 bases; unmatched junction nucleotides: 11. Germline loops: CDR1 SGHTA, CDR2 FQGNSA. The CDR3 totals 14 residues. In nucleotides, the CDR3 is TGTGCCAGCACCGTACGGGGGGGGGAAGCTACGCAGTATTTT. It codes for CASTVRGGEATQYF.

This clonotype came up a few times. The J gene is TRBJ2-5, the V gene TRBV5-6; D may be TRBD1 (5 bases). CDR1 is SGHDT, CDR2 YYEEEE, per germline. This CDR3 contains 14 residues. The V end lost 6 bases, the J end lost 3 bases, and 15 bases lay between the germline ends. The chain's CDR3 is CASTLLRGEETQYF. In nucleotides, the CDR3 is TGTGCCAGCACCCTTTTAAGGGGCGAAGAGACCCAGTACTTC. The whole variable domain, filled in from reference TRBV5-6 and TRBJ2-5, reads DAGVTQSPTHLIKTRGQQVTLRCSPKSGHDTVSWYQQALGQGPQFIFQYYEEEERQRGNFPDRFSGHQFPNYSSELNVNALLLGDSALYLCASTLLRGEETQYFGPGTRLLVL.

The sample holds many counts of this clonotype. The rearrangement joins TRBV5-6 to TRBJ1-1, with a possible D match to TRBD1 (5 bases). The V gene lost 4 bases and the J gene lost 1 base, with 17 bases spanning the gap. CDR1 and CDR2 from the germline V gene are SGHDT and YYEEEE. The CDR3 spans 16 residues. The CDR3 loop is CASSPVRFGQNTEAFF. The CDR3 DNA sequence: TGTGCCAGCAGCCCGGTGCGTTTTGGACAGAACACTGAAGCTTTCTTT.

This clonotype was counted many times. V gene TRBV18 combines with J gene TRBJ2-7; 8 nucleotides line up with TRBD1. Germline CDR1 is KGHSH and CDR2 is LQKENI. After removal of 3 bases from V and 3 bases from J, the junction contained 4 bases not matched to a gene. The CDR3 extends over 14 amino acids. The CDR3: CASSPAGQGYEQYF. The DNA of the CDR3 is TGTGCCAGCTCACCGGCCGGACAGGGCTACGAGCAGTACTTC. Looking up the rest from reference TRBV18 and TRBJ2-7 gives the full variable domain: NAGVMQNPRHLVRRRGQEARLRCSPMKGHSHVYWYRQLPEEGLKFMVYLQKENIIDESGMPKERFSAEFPKEGPSILRIQQVVRGDSAAYFCASSPAGQGYEQYFGPGTRLTVT.

This clonotype was seen many times. The V call is TRBV4-3, the J call TRBJ1-4; D is perhaps TRBD1 (6 bases). V dropped 0 bases and J dropped 0 bases, with 17 bases sitting between them. CDR1 is LGHNA, CDR2 YSLEER, per germline. The CDR3 contains 19 residues. The CDR3, as DNA: TGCGCCAGCAGCCAAGATAGTATGGGGGGCCTTGCAACTAATGAAAAACTGTTTTTT. This encodes CASSQDSMGGLATNEKLFF.

Comments on this clonotype: A read error is possible here, since a much larger clone lies one base away. The chain links TRBV7-2 to TRBJ1-5; D gene ambiguous. CDR1 is SGHTA, CDR2 FQGNSA, per germline. This CDR3 has 14 residues. CDR3 protein: CASSLGKSSQPQHF. CDR3 DNA sequence: TGTGCCAGCAGCTTGGGAAAGAGCAGTCAGCCCCAGCATTTT.

The V gene is TRBV5-6, the J gene TRBJ1-1; D remains ambiguous. The length of the CDR3 is 12 residues. The germline V and J ends were trimmed by 0 bases and 8 bases, with 8 bases remaining between them. Germline loops: CDR1 SGHDT, CDR2 YYEEEE. Here the CDR3 reads CASSLERSEAFF. In DNA, the CDR3 is TGTGCCAGCAGCTTGGAGCGGTCAGAAGCTTTCTTT. The entire variable domain, with the rest obtained from reference TRBV5-6 and TRBJ1-1, is as follows: DAGVTQSPTHLIKTRGQQVTLRCSPKSGHDTVSWYQQALGQGPQFIFQYYEEEERQRGNFPDRFSGHQFPNYSSELNVNALLLGDSALYLCASSLERSEAFFGQGTRLTVV.